The 11 T cell receptor beta chains below come from one sample, sequenced in a study of metastatic and nonmetastatic thyroid tumors. No treatment had been given to any patient before thyroid surgery. TCRdb re-called the PCR reads with MiXCR. Seen here are approximately 22,000 clones, roughly an eighth observed once, and the top ten hold roughly an eighth. The sample consisted of blood. The source of these receptors is a female donor with papillary thyroid cancer or a benign thyroid nodule (not recorded which). Some clones in this sample may be carry-over from other donors' samples.

Many counts were recorded for this clone. The rearrangement joins TRBV12-3 or TRBV12-4 to TRBJ2-5; D is uncertain. There are 14 residues in the CDR3. Trimming cost V 0 bases and J 5 bases, with 10 bases left between them. CDR3 DNA: TGTGCCAGCAGTTTAGCGCCTCCTCCTGAGACCCAGTACTTC. As protein: CASSLAPPPETQYF.

The chain combines TRBV7-2 with TRBJ2-7, with a weak D call TRBD2 (5 bases). The V and J ends lost 6 bases and 6 bases respectively, with 18 bases between them. CDR3 length equals 14 residues. Germline V gene lookup returns CDR1 SGHTA and CDR2 FQGNSA. The CDR3 spells CASSETDGVCEQYV. CDR3 nucleotide sequence: TGTGCCAGCAGTGAGACTGACGGGGTGTGCGAGCAGTACGTC.

This clone was observed many times. This rearrangement joins TRBV5-6 to TRBJ2-3, with unresolved D. CDR1 is SGHDT, CDR2 YYEEEE, per germline. This CDR3 has 14 residues. V was clipped by 0 bases and J by 2 bases, with 7 bases between them. CDR3 in amino acids: CASSLDRTTDTQYF. The CDR3, as DNA: TGTGCCAGCAGCTTGGATCGGACCACAGATACGCAGTATTTT. Combining the CDR3 with reference TRBV5-6 and TRBJ2-3 gives the whole variable domain DAGVTQSPTHLIKTRGQQVTLRCSPKSGHDTVSWYQQALGQGPQFIFQYYEEEERQRGNFPDRFSGHQFPNYSSELNVNALLLGDSALYLCASSLDRTTDTQYFGPGTRLTVL.

This clone was observed many times. The chain combines TRBV20-1 with TRBJ1-1, with TRBD1 matching 7 bases. The CDR3 loop spans 15 amino acids. Trimming at V came to 6 bases and at J to 0 bases, leaving 10 bases not matched to a gene. CDR1 and CDR2 from the germline V gene are DFQATT and SNEGSKA (reference sequence). CDR3 bases: TGCAGTGCAGGGGAGGGACAGCATCTGAACACTGAAGCTTTCTTT. Translation gives CSAGEGQHLNTEAFF.

This clone was seen many times. The gene calls are TRBV4-2 and TRBJ1-4, with 9 bases identical to TRBD1. The CDR3 runs 16 residues. The V and J ends lost 2 bases and 4 bases, in that order; junction bases with no gene match: 5. CDR1 is LGHNA, CDR2 YNFKEQ, per germline. This CDR3 reads CASSQKGTGFNEKLFF. The CDR3 DNA is TGTGCCAGCAGCCAAAAGGGGACAGGGTTTAATGAAAAACTGTTTTTT.

This clone is categorized as medium-sized (0.01 to 0.1%). The chain has TRBV30 and TRBJ2-2; possibly TRBD2 for D (5 bases). Trimming left V 7 bases short and J 0 bases short, with 9 bases between. In germline, CDR1 is GTSNPN, CDR2 SVGIG (reference sequence). The CDR3 runs 13 residues. The CDR3 region has the DNA TGTGCCTTGACGGAGGCGAACACCGGGGAGCTGTTTTTT. Its protein product is CALTEANTGELFF.

CDR3 DNA: TGCGCCAGCAGCACTAGCGGAGCAAACTACTACGAGCAGTACTTC. Amino acid sequence: CASSTSGANYYEQYF. V usage is TRBV4-1 and J usage is TRBJ2-7; 8 bases agree with TRBD2. CDR1 and CDR2 (germline): MGHRA, YSYEKL. The CDR3 totals 15 residues. J was trimmed by 3 bases and V by 5 bases; bases with no gene match: 9.

This clone was found many times. The chain employs TRBV19 and TRBJ2-2, with 7 bases that match TRBD1. Losses at the gene ends were 5 bases for V and 5 bases for J; bases not matched to a gene: 8. This CDR3 contains 15 residues. The germline V gene encodes CDR1 LNHDA and CDR2 SQIVND (reference sequence). The CDR3 DNA reads TGTGCCAGTAGTCCGGCCGGGACAGTGACCGGGGAGCTGTTTTTT. This gives the protein CASSPAGTVTGELFF. Together with reference TRBV19 and TRBJ2-2, the CDR3 gives the full variable domain: DGGITQSPKYLFRKEGQNVTLSCEQNLNHDAMYWYRQDPGQGLRLIYYSQIVNDFQKGDIAEGYSVSREKKESFPLTVTSAQKNPTAFYLCASSPAGTVTGELFFGEGSRLTVL.

This clone counts as medium-sized. The V gene is TRBV28, the J gene TRBJ2-7; D ambiguous. Germline V gives CDR1 MDHEN, CDR2 SYDVKM. The CDR3 extends over 12 amino acids. V was pared by 3 bases and J by 6 bases, with 9 bases between. This chain's CDR3 is CASSLIRAEQYF. CDR3 nucleotides: TGTGCCAGCAGTTTGATCCGGGCCGAGCAGTACTTC.

This clone was seen repeatedly, ten times or more. J is TRBJ1-1 and V is TRBV5-6; 7 bases line up with TRBD1. This CDR3 has 15 amino acids. From germline, CDR1 is SGHDT and CDR2 YYEEEE. With V trimmed by 4 bases and J by 5 bases, 11 bases remained unmatched. CDR3 residues: CASSDTRAGGTEAFF. CDR3 coding DNA: TGTGCCAGCAGCGACACCCGGGCAGGGGGGACTGAAGCTTTCTTT.

This rearrangement joins TRBV5-1 to TRBJ2-2, with TRBD2 matching 7 bases. The CDR3 extends over 16 amino acids. Germline V lookup: CDR1 SGHRS, CDR2 YFSETQ. J lost 3 bases, V lost 0 bases, and 5 bases had no gene match. CDR3 DNA: TGCGCCAGCAGCTTGGACGGGAGGCCCGACACCGGGGAGCTGTTTTTT. Translated, it gives CASSLDGRPDTGELFF.